This T cell receptor beta chain was captured in a study of PD-1 blockade in classical Hodgkin lymphoma. This CDR3 is built from 15 residues. Germline CDR1 reads PRHDT; CDR2 reads FYEKMQ (reference sequence). V shed 5 bases and J shed 2 bases, with 15 bases lying between them. Sample time point: cycle 4 day 1 (C4D1), after 5 to 7 weeks of nivolumab. Brentuximab vedotin exposure varied, and every patient relapsed after autologous stem cell transplantation. Purification of CD4+ T cells from thawed PBMCs was performed via magnetic negative selection. TCRdb's table, derived via immunoSEQ multiplex PCR, lists solely in-frame clones and lacks some. The data show around 37,000 clones, 90% to 95% seen once. A note on this clone: Its target is not known.

The study's findings and limits: The origin of the repertoire differences remains undefined, with disease activity or prior therapy as possible causes. Baseline diversity resembling that of newly diagnosed patients was seen in complete responders. Compared with baseline, CD4+ but not CD8+ TCR diversity had risen significantly by C4D1.

The TCR originated in a human donor with classical Hodgkin lymphoma. Sequencing used CD4+ T cells from blood, obtained before the fourth cycle of nivolumab. The rearrangement uses TRBV13 and TRBJ1-2; possible D gene TRBD1, 6 bases. CDR3 loop: CASSNQSQGNYGYTF. The CDR3 coding sequence is TGTGCCAGCAGCAACCAATCACAGGGAAACTATGGCTACACCTTC.